This T cell receptor (beta chain) was identified in a study of lymphopenia after photon versus proton radiotherapy. Study observations and caveats: Authors raise, but do not show, better survival with proton therapy. After the lymphocyte nadir, photon-treated repertoires showed oligoclonal expansion, especially of CD8+ Temra cells. Proton therapy kept repertoires fairly stable, unlike photons, which gained effector/memory cells.

Losses at the gene ends were 5 bases for V and 2 bases for J; bases not matched to a gene: 2. This CDR3 spans 13 amino acids. Germline CDR1 KGHSH, CDR2 LQKENI. Note on this clone: Its specificity is not known.

Generated by immunoSEQ multiplex PCR, the TCRdb table keeps only in-frame clones and is missing some. This sample carries 7,400 or so clones, about 85% of them seen once, and the ten largest clones take 3% to 3.5%. The receptor was isolated from a woman in her seventies with pancreatic cancer. The chain carries TRBV18 and TRBJ1-1, with TRBD1 matching 7 bases. The sample was peripheral blood, taken from a patient treated with photon-based radiotherapy. CDR3 in amino acids: CASSRDSNTEAFF. The CDR3 DNA follows: TGTGCCAGCTCAAGGGACAGCAACACTGAAGCTTTCTTT.